This entry lists 20 T cell receptor beta chains sequenced from one sample in a study of blood T cells in healthy people across ages. A second PCR, run for about 7 to 12 cycles, used a sample-barcoded 5' primer plus a J-beta primer mix. One entry per CDR3 protein, called by TCRdb with MiXCR from the 5' RACE reads. This sample carries around 1,500,000 distinct CDR3 sequences, roughly 30% of them seen once, and the ten largest clones take around 7.7%. The source material was blood. Receptors were obtained from a woman in her twenties or thirties in good health.

This chain joins TRBV12-3 or TRBV12-4 and TRBJ1-1; a weak D match, TRBD1 (6 bases). This CDR3 has 13 amino acids. V lost 5 bases, J lost 6 bases, and 13 bases lay in between. CDR3 sequence (DNA): TGTGCCAGCAGTCAACGGGACACGGCTGAAGCTTTCTTT. This sequence encodes CASSQRDTAEAFF.

This clonotype was observed a handful of times. This chain links TRBV12-5 with TRBJ1-1; D is undetermined. The CDR3 length is 11 residues. The germline gives CDR1 LGHNT, CDR2 FRNRAP. The V end lost 7 bases, the J end lost 10 bases, and 13 bases lay between the germline ends. The CDR3 DNA reads TGTGCTAGTGCCCTCAGCGGGAGAGCTTTCTTT. Encoded protein: CASALSGRAFF.

This sequence joins TRBV5-1 and TRBJ2-5; 9 nucleotides match TRBD1. The CDR3 length is 17 residues. Germline V CDR1 and CDR2: SGHRS, YFSETQ. V lost 3 bases to trimming and J lost 7 bases; unmatched junction nucleotides: 16. CDR3 coding DNA: TGCGCCAGCAGCTCTGGGACAGGGTTTGCGGGCGGAGTGACCCAGTACTTC. Translation: CASSSGTGFAGGVTQYF.

V gene TRBV5-1 combines with J gene TRBJ2-5, with 10 bases identical to TRBD1. Germline V gene sequence: CDR1 SGHRS, CDR2 YFSETQ. Trimming took 0 bases from V and 9 from J; bases not matched to a gene: 8. The CDR3 extends over 15 amino acids. CDR3 sequence: CASSLAGQGREAQYF. CDR3 sequence (DNA): TGCGCCAGCAGCTTGGCGGGACAGGGGAGGGAGGCCCAGTACTTC.

This clonotype was seen once. V is TRBV7-9 and J is TRBJ2-3; TRBD2 matches 12 bases. Germline CDR1 is SEHNR and CDR2 is FQNEAQ (reference sequence). Losses at the gene ends were 1 base for V and 10 bases for J; bases not matched to a gene: 9. The CDR3 loop spans 16 amino acids. CDR3 region: CASSLGLAGVSDSQYF. The CDR3 DNA reads as TGTGCCAGCAGCTTAGGACTAGCGGGAGTGTCTGATTCGCAGTATTTT.

This clonotype has more than one count but fewer than ten. V is TRBV12-3 or TRBV12-4 and J is TRBJ1-1; TRBD1 is a possible D gene (5 bases). This CDR3 comprises 16 residues. V dropped 6 bases and J dropped 2 bases, with 19 bases sitting between them. As DNA, the CDR3 is TGTGCCAGCAGCCGTCTAGGGTCGGGGGACAACACTGAAGCTTTCTTT. Protein product: CASSRLGSGDNTEAFF.

A word on this clonotype: At one end, the junction sequence differs from germline, possibly due to a read error. This chain links TRBV5-1 with TRBJ1-1; D is perhaps TRBD1 (5 bases). The CDR3 length is 15 residues. Germline V gene data show CDR1 as SGHRS and CDR2 as YFSETQ. CDR3 sequence reads: CATGTGDIMNTESFF. Written as DNA, the CDR3 is TGCGCCACAGGAACAGGAGATATCATGAACACTGAATCTTTCTTT.

The chain joins TRBV9 to TRBJ1-2; D unclear. CDR1 is SGDLS, CDR2 YYNGEE, per germline. The CDR3 loop spans 15 amino acids. Trimming left V 0 bases short and J 2 bases short, with 11 bases between. The chain's CDR3 is CASSVAGDGNYGYTF. In DNA, the CDR3 is TGTGCCAGCAGCGTAGCGGGTGACGGAAACTATGGCTACACCTTC.

This clonotype appeared many times. The chain uses TRBV7-9 and TRBJ2-3; D is undetermined. This CDR3 is 13 amino acids long. Trimming pared 6 bases from V and 3 bases from J, leaving 10 bases between. The germline V gene encodes CDR1 SEHNR and CDR2 FQNEAQ (reference sequence). CDR3 DNA sequence: TGTGCCAGCAGTAGGCAGGCGACAGATACGCAGTATTTT. Translation: CASSRQATDTQYF.

This clonotype was seen a single time. The chain combines TRBV5-1 with TRBJ2-7; D may be TRBD1 (5 bases). V shed 6 bases and J shed 2 bases, with 15 bases lying between them. The germline V gene has CDR1 SGHRS and CDR2 YFSETQ. This CDR3 is 14 amino acids long. CDR3 nucleotides: TGCGCCAGCAACCACGGGCAGGGTACCTACGAGCAGTACTTC. This translates into CASNHGQGTYEQYF.

The J gene is TRBJ2-3, the V gene TRBV2; 7 nucleotides line up with TRBD1. V lost 4 bases and J lost 4; bases outside the gene matches: 5. The CDR3 loop spans 14 amino acids. Germline CDR1 is SNHLY and CDR2 is FYNNEI. The CDR3 DNA is TGTGCCAGCAGTGCAGTAACAGGGGCAGATACGCAGTATTTT. Protein: CASSAVTGADTQYF.

The chain combines TRBV10-3 with TRBJ2-7; a possible D gene is TRBD2 (8 bases). CDR1 and CDR2 (germline): ENHRY, SYGVKD. This CDR3 is built from 13 residues. Trimming took 10 bases from V and 2 from J, leaving 15 bases between them. The CDR3 protein is CATGGGTAYEQYF. The DNA of the CDR3 is TGTGCCACCGGCGGGGGGACAGCCTACGAGCAGTACTTC.

Here the CDR3 DNA reads TGTGCCAGCAGCGACGGACAGGGGGCATACAAGCAGTACTTC. Translation gives CASSDGQGAYKQYF. The chain recombines TRBV7-2 with TRBJ2-5; 11 bases are shared with TRBD1. After removal of 5 bases from V and 11 bases from J, the junction contained 10 bases not matched to a gene. Germline lookup yields CDR1 SGHTA and CDR2 FQGNSA. This CDR3 comprises 14 residues. The full variable domain, rest sourced from reference TRBV7-2 and TRBJ2-5, is GAGVSQSPSNKVTEKGKDVELRCDPISGHTALYWYRQSLGQGLEFLIYFQGNSAPDKSGLPSDRFSAERTGGSVSTLTIQRTQQEDSAVYLCASSDGQGAYKQYFGPGTRLLVL.

This chain connects TRBV24-1 to TRBJ2-5; 7 nucleotides line up with TRBD2. V lost 3 bases and J lost 2; bases outside the gene matches: 5. The CDR3 has 15 residues. The germline CDR1 and CDR2 sequences are KGHDR and SFDVKD. The CDR3 loop is CATSDDTSAQETQYF. CDR3 bases: TGTGCCACCAGTGATGATACTAGCGCTCAAGAGACCCAGTACTTC.

The chain is built from TRBV2 and TRBJ1-2; no firm D call. Trimming took off 10 bases at V and 1 base at J, with 10 bases between the two ends. CDR3 length: 12 amino acids. CDR1 and CDR2 (germline): SNHLY, FYNNEI. DNA of the CDR3: TGTGCCATCAAACGGGATAACTATGGCTACACCTTC. Translating it yields CAIKRDNYGYTF.

The V gene is TRBV20-1, the J gene TRBJ2-3; TRBD2 matches 7 bases. CDR3 length equals 16 residues. Trimming took 6 bases from V and 2 from J; bases not matched to a gene: 14. Germline CDR1 DFQATT, CDR2 SNEGSKA (reference sequence). As DNA, the CDR3 is TGCAGTGCGAGACCCCCCCCGGGACTACACACAGATACGCAGTATTTT. Encoded protein: CSARPPPGLHTDTQYF.

The chain carries TRBV11-2 and TRBJ2-2; D is uncertain. The germline CDR1 and CDR2 sequences are SGHAT and FQNNGV. V dropped 1 base and J dropped 4 bases, with 16 bases sitting between them. This CDR3 region has 17 residues. The DNA for the CDR3 is TGTGCCAGCAGCTTAGTTAAGGTGGCAGTTACCACCGGGGAGCTGTTTTTT. Translated: CASSLVKVAVTTGELFF.

This clonotype has only a few counts. The DNA for the CDR3 is TGCAGTGCTAGAAAACAGGGGTCGGACGGCTACACCTTC. Its translation is CSARKQGSDGYTF. The rearrangement joins TRBV20-1 to TRBJ1-2; 7 positions agree with TRBD1. Per germline, CDR1 DFQATT and CDR2 SNEGSKA (reference sequence). Trimming took 2 bases from V and 8 from J; bases not matched to a gene: 8. The length of the CDR3 is 13 residues.

In regard to this clonotype: The junction departs from the called germline gene at one end, perhaps through a read error. This chain connects TRBV20-1 to TRBJ2-5, with unresolved D. There are 14 residues in the CDR3. Germline V gene data show CDR1 as DFQATT and CDR2 as SNEGSKA (reference sequence). In nucleotides, the CDR3 is TGCAATGCTAGAGATGGGATTGGAACCTACGGGCAGTACTTC. It codes for CNARDGIGTYGQYF.

This clonotype was observed a few times. The chain joins TRBV5-1 to TRBJ2-2; D could derive from TRBD1 or TRBD2 (5 bases each). Germline loops: CDR1 SGHRS, CDR2 YFSETQ. The CDR3 sequence is 16 residues long. V was shortened by 5 bases and J by 6 bases, with 20 bases between the two germline ends. The CDR3 spells CASSTGAPLGAGELFF. In DNA form, the CDR3 reads TGCGCCAGCAGTACCGGGGCTCCCCTGGGGGCCGGGGAGCTGTTTTTT.